One sample yielded the 15 T cell receptor beta chains listed below, sequenced in a study of chemoradiotherapy in HPV16-positive cancers. Sequenced by immunoSEQ multiplex PCR; TCRdb stores in-frame clones only, minus some. The sample yields roughly 14,000 clones, around 90% seen once. This specimen was blood, taken from a patient who underwent chemoradiotherapy. The receptors here all came from a human donor with HPV-associated anogenital cancer.

CDR3 in DNA: TGTGCCAGCAGCGTGGGAGGACCCTACAATGAGCAGTTCTTC. It yields the protein CASSVGGPYNEQFF. This rearrangement joins TRBV27 to TRBJ2-1, with D perhaps TRBD2 (6 bases). V lost 6 bases to trimming and J lost 2 bases, with 11 bases between them. The CDR3 loop spans 14 amino acids. CDR1 MNHEY and CDR2 SMNVEV come from the germline V gene (reference sequence).

The V gene is TRBV15, the J gene TRBJ1-3; D remains ambiguous. Germline V gene sequence: CDR1 LNHNV, CDR2 YYDKDF (reference sequence). V shed 0 bases and J shed 0 bases, with 6 bases lying between them. The CDR3 runs to 15 residues. CDR3 sequence reads: CATSRDWSSGNTIYF. The CDR3 DNA sequence: TGTGCCACCAGCAGAGATTGGAGCTCTGGAAACACCATATATTTT. The complete variable domain, with remaining parts taken from reference TRBV15 and TRBJ1-3, reads DAMVIQNPRYQVTQFGKPVTLSCSQTLNHNVMYWYQQKSSQAPKLLFHYYDKDFNNEADTPDNFQSRRPNTSFCFLDIRSPGLGDTAMYLCATSRDWSSGNTIYFGEGSWLTVV.

J is TRBJ2-1 and V is TRBV5-1; 8 bases are shared with TRBD2. After removal of 4 bases from V and 3 bases from J, the junction contained 6 bases not matched to a gene. CDR1 is SGHRS, CDR2 YFSETQ, per germline. This CDR3 region has 15 residues. CDR3 residues: CASSTAGGNYNEQFF. CDR3 DNA: TGCGCCAGCAGCACCGCGGGGGGTAACTACAATGAGCAGTTCTTC.

This chain joins TRBV7-2 and TRBJ2-1; TRBD1 or TRBD2 may be the D gene (5 bases each). The V gene's germline CDR1 is SGHTA and CDR2 FQGNSA. The V end was cut by 7 bases, the J end by 1 base, with 17 bases between. This CDR3 contains 16 residues. The CDR3 region has the DNA TGTGCCAGCACCCCGAGGAGGACAAGTTCCTACAATGAGCAGTTCTTC. Its translation: CASTPRRTSSYNEQFF.

This chain connects TRBV5-1 to TRBJ2-5, with a weak D call TRBD2 (7 bases). CDR1 SGHRS and CDR2 YFSETQ come from the germline V gene. This CDR3 is built from 13 residues. V lost 4 bases and J lost 4, with 11 bases in between. CDR3 DNA sequence: TGCGCCAGCAGCCCGGGGGGCAGAGAGACCCAGTACTTC. This translates into CASSPGGRETQYF.

This clone was picked up one time. The CDR3: CASSLGPGAGGQETQYF. The CDR3 DNA reads as TGCGCCAGCAGCTTGGGCCCTGGAGCGGGGGGACAAGAGACCCAGTACTTC. This rearrangement joins TRBV5-1 to TRBJ2-5, with TRBD2 matching 9 bases. Germline V lookup: CDR1 SGHRS, CDR2 YFSETQ. V lost 0 bases to trimming and J lost 2 bases; unmatched junction nucleotides: 8. This CDR3 region has 17 residues.

The V call is TRBV28, the J call TRBJ2-3; 12 nucleotides line up with TRBD2. V lost 8 bases to trimming and J lost 6 bases; unmatched junction nucleotides: 3. The CDR3 totals 13 residues. Germline V gene data show CDR1 as MDHEN and CDR2 as SYDVKM. The CDR3 loop reads CASVTSGGDTQYF. CDR3 DNA: TGTGCCAGCGTGACTAGCGGGGGTGATACGCAGTATTTT.

The J gene is TRBJ2-3, the V gene TRBV2; 7 nucleotides match TRBD2. This CDR3 is 16 amino acids long. V was pared by 8 bases and J by 4 bases, with 15 bases of the junction left unmatched. Germline loops: CDR1 SNHLY, CDR2 FYNNEI. The CDR3 region is CASPGGYAGEADTQYF. The DNA of the CDR3 is TGTGCCAGCCCGGGGGGTTATGCGGGGGAAGCAGATACGCAGTATTTT.

This chain uses TRBV7-8 with TRBJ1-5; 9 nucleotides line up with TRBD1. V shed 2 bases and J 1 base; nucleotides not matched to a gene: 9. CDR1 is SGHVS, CDR2 FQNEAQ, per germline. The CDR3 contains 18 residues. DNA for the CDR3: TGTGCCAGCAGCTTACTCCCACAGGGGGCGAGGAGCAATCAGCCCCAGCATTTT. It codes for CASSLLPQGARSNQPQHF.

The rearrangement joins TRBV9 to TRBJ2-2; 9 nucleotides line up with TRBD1. This CDR3 comprises 18 residues. V dropped 0 bases and J dropped 6; count of bases not matched to a gene: 12. CDR1 SGDLS and CDR2 YYNGEE come from the germline V gene. This CDR3 reads CASSVVGTGNVLAGELFF. The CDR3 bases are TGTGCCAGCAGCGTAGTCGGGACAGGGAACGTTTTGGCCGGGGAGCTGTTTTTT.

This chain uses TRBV5-1 with TRBJ2-1, with D perhaps TRBD2 (5 bases). Germline CDR1 reads SGHRS; CDR2 reads YFSETQ. This CDR3 has 14 amino acids. V was trimmed by 0 bases and J by 5 bases, leaving 9 bases between them. In nucleotides, the CDR3 is TGCGCCAGCAGCTTGGGAGACTACGACAATGAGCAGTTCTTC. Its protein is CASSLGDYDNEQFF.

V is TRBV27 and J is TRBJ2-5; 8 bases match TRBD1. Germline values: CDR1 MNHEY, CDR2 SMNVEV (reference sequence). The CDR3 has 15 amino acids. V dropped 2 bases and J dropped 1; count of bases not matched to a gene: 3. This CDR3 reads CASSLLGQGQETQYF. DNA of the CDR3: TGTGCCAGCAGTTTACTAGGACAGGGCCAAGAGACCCAGTACTTC.

This rearrangement joins TRBV4-2 to TRBJ1-1; D is undetermined. The length of the CDR3 is 15 residues. Trimming cost V 4 bases and J 4 bases, with 16 bases left between them. Germline V gives CDR1 LGHNA, CDR2 YNFKEQ. The CDR3 DNA follows: TGTGCCAGCAGCCCCGCGGCGGGGTTGGCCACTGAAGCTTTCTTT. Amino acid sequence: CASSPAAGLATEAFF.

This clone was seen once. The V and J genes are TRBV5-8 and TRBJ1-6; D remains unclear. Trimming stripped 0 bases from V and 3 bases from J, with 4 bases between. Germline CDR1 SGHTS, CDR2 YDEGEE. The CDR3 has 14 residues. The CDR3 DNA reads as TGTGCCAGCAGCTTGGGCCGCTATAATTCACCCCTCCACTTT. Protein: CASSLGRYNSPLHF.

The chain combines TRBV6-1 with TRBJ2-3; possible D gene TRBD1, 6 bases. Deletions cut 2 bases from V and 2 bases from J, with 11 bases between. This CDR3 comprises 15 residues. In germline, CDR1 is MNHNS, CDR2 SASEGT. CDR3 amino acids: CASSEHGQPTDTQYF. For the CDR3, the DNA is TGTGCCAGCAGTGAACACGGACAGCCCACAGATACGCAGTATTTT.